This T cell receptor (beta chain) stems from a study of shared clonotypes between healthy human individuals. Naive CD8 cells lacked CD45RO, underwent positive selection for CCR7 and left out terminally differentiated effector memory CD45RA+ cells. The deep-level immunoSEQ assay was used. The method was immunoSEQ multiplex PCR; TCRdb's version includes in-frame clones alone and lacks a portion of them. The sample yields hundreds of thousands of clones, nearly 95% seen once. After removal of 2 bases from V and 6 bases from J, the junction contained 6 bases not matched to a gene. Germline lookup yields CDR1 MNHNY and CDR2 SVGAGI (reference sequence). There are 15 residues in the CDR3. Study-wide results and limits: Roughly 5% of naive CD4 clonotypes were shared across a handful of donors.

For this clone: Antigen: not known.

The specimen sequenced was naive CD8+ T cells sorted from blood. This sequence originates from a man under 40 in good health. The chain employs TRBV6-6 and TRBJ2-7, with 11 bases lining up with TRBD1. The CDR3 bases are TGTGCCAGCAGTTACAGCCGGGACAGGGGGGGCGAGCAGTACTTC. This gives the protein CASSYSRDRGGEQYF.